The 25 T cell receptor beta chains below all came from one sample that was sequenced in a study of blood T cell repertoires in COVID-19. Libraries were prepared by immunoSEQ multiplex PCR; TCRdb keeps only in-frame clonotypes and omits some of them. The sample shows about 80,000 clones, roughly 89% of them seen only once. Sequenced sample: peripheral blood. These TCRs come from a woman over 75 with active or convalescent COVID-19.

The chain combines TRBV27 with TRBJ1-3, with 7 bases that match TRBD1. Germline CDR1 MNHEY, CDR2 SMNVEV (reference sequence). This CDR3 is built from 15 residues. V shed 9 bases, J shed 0 bases, and the junction held 8 bases outside the gene matches. The CDR3 protein is CASRGPGLSGNTIYF. CDR3 nucleotides: TGTGCCAGTAGGGGGCCGGGACTCTCTGGAAACACCATATATTTT.

The chain employs TRBV13 and TRBJ2-2; 10 nucleotides align to TRBD1. The germline gives CDR1 PRHDT, CDR2 FYEKMQ (reference sequence). The V and J ends lost 6 bases and 7 bases, in that order; junction bases with no gene match: 8. CDR3 length: 15 amino acids. The CDR3 reads CASRGQGEENGELFF. In DNA form, the CDR3 reads TGTGCCAGCAGAGGACAGGGGGAAGAAAACGGGGAGCTGTTTTTT.

The chain is built from TRBV29-1 and TRBJ1-2; D might be TRBD1 (6 bases). The CDR3 loop spans 12 amino acids. V shed 6 bases and J shed 7 bases, with 15 bases lying between them. From germline, CDR1 is SQVTM and CDR2 ANQGSEA. This CDR3 is CSVVQGSGGYTF. The DNA of the CDR3 is TGCAGCGTCGTACAGGGTTCCGGTGGCTACACCTTC. Variable domain in full (rest from reference TRBV29-1 and TRBJ1-2): SAVISQKPSRDICQRGTSLTIQCQVDSQVTMMFWYRQQPGQSLTLIATANQGSEATYESGFVIDKFPISRPNLTFSTLTVSNMSPEDSSIYLCSVVQGSGGYTFGSGTRLTVV.

V usage is TRBV5-1 and J usage is TRBJ1-2, with unresolved D. V was trimmed by 3 bases and J by 8 bases, leaving 17 bases between them. Germline values: CDR1 SGHRS, CDR2 YFSETQ. The length of the CDR3 is 14 residues. DNA of the CDR3: TGCGCCAGCAGCTCGCGAGCGGACGGCGGGGGCTACACCTTC. Encoded protein: CASSSRADGGGYTF.

The V and J genes are TRBV10-3 and TRBJ2-1; perhaps TRBD1 as D (6 bases). Deletions cut 6 bases from V and 2 bases from J, with 14 bases between. The CDR3 totals 15 residues. In germline, CDR1 is ENHRY, CDR2 SYGVKD. CDR3: CAIREGTSAYNEQFF. The CDR3 coding sequence is TGTGCCATCAGGGAAGGGACAAGCGCCTACAATGAGCAGTTCTTC.

The chain links TRBV5-6 to TRBJ2-5, with D tentatively TRBD1 (6 bases). This CDR3 spans 14 amino acids. Trimming took off 2 bases at V and 3 bases at J, with 11 bases between the two ends. From germline, CDR1 is SGHDT and CDR2 YYEEEE. In DNA form, the CDR3 reads TGTGCCAGCAGCTTAGGACAGCAAGAAGAGACCCAGTACTTC. As protein: CASSLGQQEETQYF.

The chain employs TRBV6-2 or TRBV6-3 and TRBJ1-1; 7 nucleotides line up with TRBD1. CDR1 is MNHEY and CDR2 is SVGEGT in the germline V gene. This CDR3 region has 15 residues. With 0 bases clipped from V and 6 bases from J, the junction kept 7 bases outside the gene matches. The CDR3 nucleotides are TGTGCCAGCAGTTACTCAGGGGGCGGCGGGGCTGAAGCTTTCTTT. Its protein product is CASSYSGGGGAEAFF.

The chain has TRBV29-1 and TRBJ1-1; TRBD1 might be the D (5 bases). The length of the CDR3 is 14 residues. Trimming removed 6 bases from V and 0 bases from J, with 14 bases in between. The germline gives CDR1 SQVTM, CDR2 ANQGSEA. The CDR3 reads CSVADRQMNTEAFF. The CDR3 DNA is TGCAGCGTAGCTGACAGACAAATGAACACTGAAGCTTTCTTT.

The chain has TRBV6-5 and TRBJ2-7; the match to TRBD2 covers 12 bases. The CDR3 covers 12 residues. Per the germline V gene, CDR1 is MNHEY and CDR2 is SVGAGI. Trimming removed 10 bases from V and 6 bases from J; junction bases left unmatched: 4. CDR3 in DNA: TGTGCCACTTGGACTAGCGGGGTCGAGCAGTACTTC. This encodes CATWTSGVEQYF.

The genes are TRBV28 and TRBJ2-7; maybe TRBD2 (5 bases). Trimming removed 6 bases from V and 3 bases from J, with 12 bases in between. CDR3 length: 13 amino acids. In germline, CDR1 is MDHEN, CDR2 SYDVKM. This CDR3 reads CASRVGLHYEQYF. In DNA, the CDR3 is TGTGCCAGCAGAGTAGGACTTCACTACGAGCAGTACTTC.

This clone came up a few times. The chain couples TRBV5-1 to TRBJ2-7, with TRBD2 matching 11 bases. CDR3 length: 15 amino acids. Looked up from germline, CDR1 is SGHRS and CDR2 is YFSETQ. After removal of 4 bases from V and 7 bases from J, the junction contained 10 bases not matched to a gene. DNA of the CDR3: TGCGCCAGCAGCCCCCGACTAGCGGGGTCGTGGGAGCAGTACTTC. As protein: CASSPRLAGSWEQYF.

The V gene is TRBV19, the J gene TRBJ1-5; perhaps TRBD1 as D (5 bases). The V gene lost 1 base and the J gene lost 5 bases, with 12 bases spanning the gap. Per germline, CDR1 LNHDA and CDR2 SQIVND (reference sequence). The CDR3 runs 15 residues. The DNA for the CDR3 is TGTGCCAGTAGTATAGGCTCAGGGTGGGATCAGCCCCAGCATTTT. Amino acids: CASSIGSGWDQPQHF.

The chain combines TRBV5-1 with TRBJ2-7, with a weak D call TRBD2 (6 bases). This CDR3 is 14 amino acids long. Per germline, CDR1 SGHRS and CDR2 YFSETQ. Between the trimmed V and J ends, which lost 6 bases and 5 bases, there was a span of 18 bases. Here the CDR3 reads CASTYGTAGNEQYF. CDR3 nucleotide sequence: TGCGCCAGCACCTACGGGACCGCGGGGAACGAGCAGTACTTC.

The chain recombines TRBV7-2 with TRBJ1-1; the D gene is possibly TRBD1 (5 bases). The ends were cut back, 7 bases at V and 6 bases at J, with 15 bases in the middle. The length of the CDR3 is 13 residues. CDR1 is SGHTA, CDR2 FQGNSA, per germline. The CDR3 protein is CASTRWGIAEAFF. CDR3 bases: TGTGCCAGCACCCGGTGGGGCATCGCTGAAGCTTTCTTT.

The chain links TRBV7-9 to TRBJ2-5; TRBD2 matches 11 bases. The CDR3 runs to 16 residues. V was clipped by 5 bases and J by 1 base; unmatched bases: 6. Per the germline V gene, CDR1 is SEHNR and CDR2 is FQNEAQ (reference sequence). The CDR3 DNA sequence: TGTGCCAGCAGCCAGGGACTAGCGGAGTCCCAAGAGACCCAGTACTTC. Its protein is CASSQGLAESQETQYF.

The V call is TRBV6-5, the J call TRBJ1-1; D is unclear. V lost 0 bases and J lost 4, with 12 bases in between. Germline V lookup: CDR1 MNHEY, CDR2 SVGAGI. The CDR3 is 15 residues long. CDR3 in DNA: TGTGCCAGCAGTTACTCACAAAGGAGGGCCACTGAAGCTTTCTTT. Translation gives CASSYSQRRATEAFF.

The chain joins TRBV10-3 to TRBJ1-1; 8 nucleotides match TRBD1. CDR1 is ENHRY, CDR2 SYGVKD, per germline. J lost 0 bases, V lost 2 bases, and 2 bases had no gene match. The CDR3 totals 15 residues. The CDR3 here is CAISEGQGLNTEAFF. The DNA for the CDR3 is TGTGCCATCAGTGAGGGACAGGGCCTGAACACTGAAGCTTTCTTT.

The chain combines TRBV2 with TRBJ2-7; 10 positions match TRBD2. J gave up 5 bases and V 6 bases, and 10 bases lay outside the gene matches. The germline gives CDR1 SNHLY, CDR2 FYNNEI. The CDR3 loop spans 15 amino acids. The CDR3: CASRYQTSGYHEQYF. The CDR3 nucleotides are TGTGCCAGCAGATATCAGACTAGCGGGTACCACGAGCAGTACTTC.

The CDR3 loop is CASSLSDYGYTF. The CDR3, as DNA: TGTGCCAGCAGTTTATCAGACTATGGCTACACCTTC. The chain is built from TRBV28 and TRBJ1-2; the D is unclear. Germline CDR1 MDHEN, CDR2 SYDVKM. V gave up 1 base and J gave up 3 bases, with 3 bases separating them. This CDR3 spans 12 amino acids.

The rearrangement joins TRBV7-9 to TRBJ2-1; the D gene is possibly TRBD1 (5 bases). The CDR3 consists of 13 residues. V lost 5 bases and J 9 bases, leaving 14 bases between the germline ends. Germline CDR1 SEHNR, CDR2 FQNEAQ (reference sequence). CDR3 nucleotide sequence: TGTGCCAGCAGCCCCACAGGCTCCGGTGAGCAGTTCTTC. The encoded protein is CASSPTGSGEQFF.

The rearrangement links TRBV5-1 to TRBJ1-2; 8 bases agree with TRBD1. V lost 4 bases, J lost 0 bases, and 8 bases stayed unmatched. The germline V gene has CDR1 SGHRS and CDR2 YFSETQ. The CDR3 length is 16 residues. The CDR3 region has the DNA TGCGCCAGCAGCCCAGACAGGGGCCAAGCTAACTATGGCTACACCTTC. This sequence encodes CASSPDRGQANYGYTF.

The rearrangement uses TRBV18 and TRBJ1-6, with D perhaps TRBD1 (6 bases). The V end was cut by 6 bases, the J end by 8 bases, with 20 bases between. The CDR3 is 16 residues long. Germline V gene data show CDR1 as KGHSH and CDR2 as LQKENI. The CDR3 DNA follows: TGTGCCAGCTCTCCCCAAAGTTGGGCAGGGGATTCACCCCTCCACTTT. It translates to CASSPQSWAGDSPLHF.

The gene calls are TRBV28 and TRBJ1-2; TRBD1 aligns across 7 bases. V gave up 2 bases and J gave up 8 bases; unmatched junction bases: 8. CDR1 and CDR2 (germline): MDHEN, SYDVKM. This CDR3 spans 14 amino acids. CDR3 amino acids: CASSLRGLEGGYTF. The CDR3 coding sequence is TGTGCCAGCAGTTTAAGGGGGCTAGAAGGGGGCTACACCTTC.

This clone appeared once. V gene TRBV6-1 combines with J gene TRBJ2-3, with D perhaps matching TRBD2 (8 bases). V shed 4 bases and J shed 6 bases, with 20 bases lying between them. CDR1 and CDR2 from the germline V gene are MNHNS and SASEGT. The CDR3 runs to 16 residues. The CDR3: CASSAGTRGLGDTQYF. DNA for the CDR3: TGTGCCAGCAGTGCCGGGACTAGGGGGCTGGGGGATACGCAGTATTTT.

This clone was seen a single time. The rearrangement joins TRBV2 to TRBJ2-1; no clear D. The CDR3 sequence is 14 residues long. Deletions cut 1 base from V and 6 bases from J, with 10 bases between. Germline lookup yields CDR1 SNHLY and CDR2 FYNNEI. CDR3 region: CASSEGSKLNEQFF. In DNA form, the CDR3 reads TGTGCCAGCAGTGAAGGGTCAAAACTCAATGAGCAGTTCTTC.